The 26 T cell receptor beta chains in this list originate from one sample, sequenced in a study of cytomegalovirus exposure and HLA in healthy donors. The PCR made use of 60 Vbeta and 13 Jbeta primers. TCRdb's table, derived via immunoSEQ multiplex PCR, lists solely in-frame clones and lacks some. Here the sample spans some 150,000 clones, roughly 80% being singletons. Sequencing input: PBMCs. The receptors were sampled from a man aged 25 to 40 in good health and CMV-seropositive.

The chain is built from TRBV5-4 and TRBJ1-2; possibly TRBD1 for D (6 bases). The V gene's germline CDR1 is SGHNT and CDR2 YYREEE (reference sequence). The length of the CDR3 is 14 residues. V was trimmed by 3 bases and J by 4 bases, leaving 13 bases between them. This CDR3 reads CASSYLQGSYGYTF. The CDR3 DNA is TGTGCCAGCAGCTACCTACAGGGATCCTATGGCTACACCTTC.

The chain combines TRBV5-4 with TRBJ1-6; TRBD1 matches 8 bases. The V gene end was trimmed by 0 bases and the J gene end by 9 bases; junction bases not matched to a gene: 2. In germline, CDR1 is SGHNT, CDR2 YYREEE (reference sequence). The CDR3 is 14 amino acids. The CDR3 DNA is TGTGCCAGCAGCTTGGAGACAGGGGCTTCACCCCTCCACTTT. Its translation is CASSLETGASPLHF.

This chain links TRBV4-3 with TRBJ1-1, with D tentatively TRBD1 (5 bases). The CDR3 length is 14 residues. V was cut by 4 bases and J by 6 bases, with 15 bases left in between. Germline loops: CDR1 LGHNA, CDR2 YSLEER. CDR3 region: CASSLQVQGAEAFF. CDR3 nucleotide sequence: TGCGCCAGCAGCCTACAGGTCCAGGGCGCTGAAGCTTTCTTT.

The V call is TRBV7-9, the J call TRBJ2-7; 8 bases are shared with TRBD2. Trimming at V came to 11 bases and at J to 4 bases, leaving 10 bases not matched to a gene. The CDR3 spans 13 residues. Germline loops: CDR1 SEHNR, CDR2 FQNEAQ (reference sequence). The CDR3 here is CASTRTSGYEQYF. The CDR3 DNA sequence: TGTGCCTCCACCCGAACTAGCGGTTACGAGCAGTACTTC.

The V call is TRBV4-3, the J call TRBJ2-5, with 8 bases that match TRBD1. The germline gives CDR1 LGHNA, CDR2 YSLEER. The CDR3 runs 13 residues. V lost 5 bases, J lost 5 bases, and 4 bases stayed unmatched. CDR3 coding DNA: TGCGCCAGCAGCAGGACAGGGCTCGAGACCCAGTACTTC. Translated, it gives CASSRTGLETQYF.

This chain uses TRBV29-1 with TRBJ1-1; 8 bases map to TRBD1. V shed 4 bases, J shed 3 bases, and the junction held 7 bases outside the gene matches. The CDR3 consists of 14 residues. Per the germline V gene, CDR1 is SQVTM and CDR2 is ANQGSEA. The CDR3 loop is CSVAYGQGHTEAFF. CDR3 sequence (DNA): TGCAGCGTTGCTTACGGACAGGGCCACACTGAAGCTTTCTTT.

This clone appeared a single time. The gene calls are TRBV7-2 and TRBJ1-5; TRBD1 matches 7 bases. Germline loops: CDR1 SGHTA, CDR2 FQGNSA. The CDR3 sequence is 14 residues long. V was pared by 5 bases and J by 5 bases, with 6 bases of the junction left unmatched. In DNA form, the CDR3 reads TGTGCCAGCAGCCCTCCAGGGGGGTATCAGCCCCAGCATTTT. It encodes CASSPPGGYQPQHF.

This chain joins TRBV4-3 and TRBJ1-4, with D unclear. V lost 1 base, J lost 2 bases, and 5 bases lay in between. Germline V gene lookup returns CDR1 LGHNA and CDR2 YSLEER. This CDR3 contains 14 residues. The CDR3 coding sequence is TGCGCCAGCAGCCAAGGGCAGACTAATGAAAAACTGTTTTTT. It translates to CASSQGQTNEKLFF.

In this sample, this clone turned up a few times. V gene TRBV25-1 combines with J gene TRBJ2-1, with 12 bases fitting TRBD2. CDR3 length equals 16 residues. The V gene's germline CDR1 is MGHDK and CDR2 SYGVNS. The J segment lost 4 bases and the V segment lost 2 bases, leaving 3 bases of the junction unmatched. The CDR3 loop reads CASSETSGGLYNEQFF. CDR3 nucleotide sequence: TGTGCCAGCAGTGAAACTAGCGGGGGGCTTTACAATGAGCAGTTCTTC.

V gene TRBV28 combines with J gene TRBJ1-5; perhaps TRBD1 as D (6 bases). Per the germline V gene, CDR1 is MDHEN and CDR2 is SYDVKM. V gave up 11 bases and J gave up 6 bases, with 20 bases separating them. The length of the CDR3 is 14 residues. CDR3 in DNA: TGTGCCGGGGAGACAGTCTTAGGGGGTCAGCCCCAGCATTTT. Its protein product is CAGETVLGGQPQHF.

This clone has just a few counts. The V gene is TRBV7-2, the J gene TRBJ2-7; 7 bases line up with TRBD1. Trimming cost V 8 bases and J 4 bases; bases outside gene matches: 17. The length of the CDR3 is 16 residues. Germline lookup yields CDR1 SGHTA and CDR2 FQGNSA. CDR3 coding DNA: TGTGCCAGCGGTTCTGGAACAGGGGTTTTGAGGTACGAGCAGTACTTC. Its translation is CASGSGTGVLRYEQYF.

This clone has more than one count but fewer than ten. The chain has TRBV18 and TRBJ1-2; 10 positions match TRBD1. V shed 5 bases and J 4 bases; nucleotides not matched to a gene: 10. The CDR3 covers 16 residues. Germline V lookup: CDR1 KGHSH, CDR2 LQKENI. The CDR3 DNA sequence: TGTGCCAGCTCATCAGGGACAGGGGACTCAGCCTATGGCTACACCTTC. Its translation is CASSSGTGDSAYGYTF.

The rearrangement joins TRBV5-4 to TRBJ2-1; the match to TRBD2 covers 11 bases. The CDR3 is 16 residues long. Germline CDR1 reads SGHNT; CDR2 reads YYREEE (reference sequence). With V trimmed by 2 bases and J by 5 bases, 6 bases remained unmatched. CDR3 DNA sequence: TGTGCCAGCAGCTTCTCCGGGACTAGCGGTGACAATGAGCAGTTCTTC. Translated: CASSFSGTSGDNEQFF.

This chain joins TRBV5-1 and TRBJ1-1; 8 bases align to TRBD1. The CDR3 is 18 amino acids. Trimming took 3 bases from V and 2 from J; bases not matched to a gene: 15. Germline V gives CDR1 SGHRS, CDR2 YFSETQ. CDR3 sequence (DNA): TGCGCCAGCAGCTCTTTCCCGGGACAGGCTCGTCTTAACACTGAAGCTTTCTTT. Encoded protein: CASSSFPGQARLNTEAFF.

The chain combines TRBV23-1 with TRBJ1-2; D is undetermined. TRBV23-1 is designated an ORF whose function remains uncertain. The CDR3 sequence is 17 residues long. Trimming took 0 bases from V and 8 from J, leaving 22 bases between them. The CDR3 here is CASSQSSKFCSVRGYTF. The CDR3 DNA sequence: TGCGCCAGCAGTCAATCCTCTAAGTTCTGCAGCGTTAGGGGCTACACCTTC.

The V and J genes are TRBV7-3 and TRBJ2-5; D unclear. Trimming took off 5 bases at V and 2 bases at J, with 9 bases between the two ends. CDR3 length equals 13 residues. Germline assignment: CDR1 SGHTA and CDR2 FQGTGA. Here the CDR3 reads CASSISGQETQYF. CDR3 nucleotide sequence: TGTGCCAGCAGCATTTCCGGGCAAGAGACCCAGTACTTC.

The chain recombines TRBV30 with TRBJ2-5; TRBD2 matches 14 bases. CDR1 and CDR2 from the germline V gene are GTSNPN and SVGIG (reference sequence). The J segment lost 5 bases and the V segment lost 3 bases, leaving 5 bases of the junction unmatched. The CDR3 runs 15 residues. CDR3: CAWRTSGRARETQYF. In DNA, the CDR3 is TGTGCCTGGAGGACTAGCGGGAGGGCCAGGGAGACCCAGTACTTC.

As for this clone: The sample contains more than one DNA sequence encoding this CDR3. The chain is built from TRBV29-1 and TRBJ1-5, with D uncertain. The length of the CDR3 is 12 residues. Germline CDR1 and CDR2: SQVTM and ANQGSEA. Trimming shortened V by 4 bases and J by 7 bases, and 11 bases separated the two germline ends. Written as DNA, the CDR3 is TGCAGCGTTGCGGGAGCTAACCAGCCCCAGCATTTT. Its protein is CSVAGANQPQHF.

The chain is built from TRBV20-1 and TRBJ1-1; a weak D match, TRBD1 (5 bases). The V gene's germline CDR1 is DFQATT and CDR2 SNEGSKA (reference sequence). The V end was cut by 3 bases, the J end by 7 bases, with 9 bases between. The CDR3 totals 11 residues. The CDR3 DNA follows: TGCAGTGCTAGTGACGGGGGTGAAGCTTTCTTT. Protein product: CSASDGGEAFF.

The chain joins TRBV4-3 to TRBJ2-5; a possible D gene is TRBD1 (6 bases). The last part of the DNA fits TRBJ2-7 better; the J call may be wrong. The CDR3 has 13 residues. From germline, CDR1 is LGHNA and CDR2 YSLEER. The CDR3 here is CASSESRGYEQYF. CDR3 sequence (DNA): TGCGCCAGCAGCGAGAGCAGGGGCTACGAGCAGTACTTC.

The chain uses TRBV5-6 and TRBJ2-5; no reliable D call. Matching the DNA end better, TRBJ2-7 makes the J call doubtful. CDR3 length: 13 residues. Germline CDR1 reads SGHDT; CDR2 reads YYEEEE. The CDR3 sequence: CASSRLLDYEQYF. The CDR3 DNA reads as TGTGCCAGCAGCCGATTACTGGACTACGAGCAGTACTTC.

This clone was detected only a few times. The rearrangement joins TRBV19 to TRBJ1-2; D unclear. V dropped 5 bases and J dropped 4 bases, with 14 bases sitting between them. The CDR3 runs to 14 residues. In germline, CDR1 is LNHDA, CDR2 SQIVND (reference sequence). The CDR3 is CASSDGSVVYGYTF. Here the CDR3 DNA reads TGTGCCAGTAGTGATGGCTCAGTTGTCTATGGCTACACCTTC.

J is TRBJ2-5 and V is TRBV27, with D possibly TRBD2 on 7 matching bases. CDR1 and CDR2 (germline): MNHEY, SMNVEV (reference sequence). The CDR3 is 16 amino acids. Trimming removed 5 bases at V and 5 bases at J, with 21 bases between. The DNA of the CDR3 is TGTGCCAGCAGTGGGGGGGGAGGGGGGAGGGTGGAGACCCAGTACTTC. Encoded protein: CASSGGGGGRVETQYF.

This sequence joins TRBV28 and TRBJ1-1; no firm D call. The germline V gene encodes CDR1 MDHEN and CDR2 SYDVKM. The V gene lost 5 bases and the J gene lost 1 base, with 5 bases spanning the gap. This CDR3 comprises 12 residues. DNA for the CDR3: TGTGCCAGCAGTCCCCAGAACACTGAAGCTTTCTTT. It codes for CASSPQNTEAFF.

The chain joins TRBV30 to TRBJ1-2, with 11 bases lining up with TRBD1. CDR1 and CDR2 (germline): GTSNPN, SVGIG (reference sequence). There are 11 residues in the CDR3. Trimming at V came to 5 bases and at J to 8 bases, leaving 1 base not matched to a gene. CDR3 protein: CAWGTGGGYTF. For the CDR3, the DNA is TGTGCCTGGGGGACAGGGGGGGGCTACACCTTC.

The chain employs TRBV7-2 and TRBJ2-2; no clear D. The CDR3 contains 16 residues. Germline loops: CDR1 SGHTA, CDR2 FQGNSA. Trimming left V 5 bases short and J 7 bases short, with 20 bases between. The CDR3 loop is CASSASLQVIRGELFF. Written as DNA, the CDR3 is TGTGCCAGCAGCGCATCTCTTCAGGTGATTCGCGGGGAGCTGTTTTTT. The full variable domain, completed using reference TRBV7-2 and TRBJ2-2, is GAGVSQSPSNKVTEKGKDVELRCDPISGHTALYWYRQSLGQGLEFLIYFQGNSAPDKSGLPSDRFSAERTGGSVSTLTIQRTQQEDSAVYLCASSASLQVIRGELFFGEGSRLTVL.